This is a list of T cell receptor beta chains from one sample in a study of control samples from healthy donors and cancer patients. Assay used: immunoSEQ multiplex PCR; TCRdb lists only in-frame clones, some missing. The data contain about 94,000 clones, about nine tenths of them singletons. The sample comprised blood. Receptors were obtained from a woman between 18 and 29 years old in good health. Each CDR3 is given with its conserved first and last residue. The order of the fields is V gene, clone size, D gene, J gene, CDR3 DNA, CDR3 protein. The D gene is left open where the match is weak. Size values are once, few and many counts, or a class for expanded clones, and some rows have none.

v_gene: TRBV3-1/TRBV3-2
abundance: -
d_gene: -
j_gene: TRBJ1-3
CDR3nt: TGTGCCAGCAGCCAGGGTCCCTCTGGAAACACCATATATTTT
CDR3aa: CASSQGPSGNTIYF

v_gene: TRBV7-8
abundance: once
d_gene: TRBD1
j_gene: TRBJ1-6
CDR3nt: TGTGCCAGCAGCTTCCCTTCGACAGGGCACAATTCACCCCTCCACTTT
CDR3aa: CASSFPSTGHNSPLHF

v_gene: TRBV19
abundance: -
d_gene: -
j_gene: TRBJ2-7
CDR3nt: TGTGCCAGTAGTATCGTCGGTGCTTACGAGCAGTACTTC
CDR3aa: CASSIVGAYEQYF

v_gene: TRBV3-1/TRBV3-2
abundance: -
d_gene: TRBD2
j_gene: TRBJ2-7
CDR3nt: TGTGCCAGCAGCCAAGATGTTTATGAATTCGGCGGGGGGGACTCCTACGAGCAGTACTTC
CDR3aa: CASSQDVYEFGGGDSYEQYF

v_gene: TRBV5-6
abundance: -
d_gene: TRBD1
j_gene: TRBJ1-2
CDR3nt: TGTGCCAGCAGCCCAACTAAGAAGGGACAGGGGTTCAACTATGGCTACACCTTC
CDR3aa: CASSPTKKGQGFNYGYTF

v_gene: TRBV5-6
abundance: -
d_gene: -
j_gene: TRBJ1-3
CDR3nt: TGTGCCAGCAGCTTGTCGGACCGCTCTGGAAACACCATATATTTT
CDR3aa: CASSLSDRSGNTIYF

v_gene: TRBV19
abundance: -
d_gene: -
j_gene: TRBJ1-1
CDR3nt: TGTGCCAGTAGTTGGGAGGGGAACACTGAAGCTTTCTTT
CDR3aa: CASSWEGNTEAFF

v_gene: TRBV2
abundance: once
d_gene: -
j_gene: TRBJ1-4
CDR3nt: TGTGCCAGCAGTGAAGATGAAAAACTGTTTTTT
CDR3aa: CASSEDEKLFF

v_gene: TRBV4-1
abundance: -
d_gene: -
j_gene: TRBJ2-3
CDR3nt: TGCGCCAGCAGCCAAGGCGTCGGGTCTCCGTCAGATACGCAGTATTTT
CDR3aa: CASSQGVGSPSDTQYF

v_gene: TRBV12-3/TRBV12-4
abundance: -
d_gene: -
j_gene: TRBJ1-5
CDR3nt: TGTGCCAGCAGTTTAGATGAGCGGCCCCAGCATTTT
CDR3aa: CASSLDERPQHF

v_gene: TRBV9
abundance: -
d_gene: TRBD2
j_gene: TRBJ2-1
CDR3nt: TGTGCCAGCAGCGTAGGGACTAGCTTTGGACTGGATGAGCAGTTCTTC
CDR3aa: CASSVGTSFGLDEQFF

v_gene: TRBV9
abundance: -
d_gene: -
j_gene: TRBJ1-1
CDR3nt: TGTGCCAGCAGCGCAGACAGCAAAGCCACTGAAGCTTTCTTT
CDR3aa: CASSADSKATEAFF

v_gene: TRBV18
abundance: once
d_gene: -
j_gene: TRBJ1-1
CDR3nt: TGTGCCAGCTCACCATGGGGAGAGAACACTGAAGCTTTCTTT
CDR3aa: CASSPWGENTEAFF

v_gene: TRBV7-9
abundance: -
d_gene: -
j_gene: TRBJ1-2
CDR3nt: TGTGCCAGCAGCCCGGGCCCGGGGGAGCTCTATGGCTACACCTTC
CDR3aa: CASSPGPGELYGYTF

v_gene: TRBV7-2
abundance: -
d_gene: -
j_gene: TRBJ2-5
CDR3nt: TGTGCCAGCAGCTTCGAAGGCGGGAAACAAGAGACCCAGTACTTC
CDR3aa: CASSFEGGKQETQYF

v_gene: TRBV5-5
abundance: -
d_gene: -
j_gene: TRBJ1-6
CDR3nt: TGTGCCAGCAGCTCCTCGGGGGGGGACCCCCTCCACTTT
CDR3aa: CASSSSGGDPLHF

v_gene: TRBV6-5
abundance: -
d_gene: TRBD1
j_gene: TRBJ1-4
CDR3nt: TGTGCCAGCAGAAGACAGGGGGTAATTGAAAAACTGTTTTTT
CDR3aa: CASRRQGVIEKLFF

v_gene: TRBV5-6
abundance: -
d_gene: -
j_gene: TRBJ1-1
CDR3nt: TGTGCCAGCAGCAGGATTATGGGCATCGGTGAAGCTTTCTTT
CDR3aa: CASSRIMGIGEAFF

v_gene: TRBV25-1
abundance: once
d_gene: -
j_gene: TRBJ2-3
CDR3nt: TGTGCCAGCAGTGCAGGGGCAGGGACAGATACGCAGTATTTT
CDR3aa: CASSAGAGTDTQYF

v_gene: TRBV4-2
abundance: -
d_gene: -
j_gene: TRBJ1-1
CDR3nt: TGTGCCAGCAGCCAAGATGTAACCCCTCGGAACACTGAAGCTTTCTTT
CDR3aa: CASSQDVTPRNTEAFF

v_gene: TRBV27
abundance: -
d_gene: -
j_gene: TRBJ2-7
CDR3nt: TGTGCCAGCAGTCCGGAAAGGCCCCCCGATTACGAGCAGTACTTC
CDR3aa: CASSPERPPDYEQYF

v_gene: TRBV5-1
abundance: once
d_gene: -
j_gene: TRBJ1-1
CDR3nt: TGCGCCAGCAGCTTGTCCGCCTTGGTGGGCACTGAAGCTTTCTTT
CDR3aa: CASSLSALVGTEAFF

v_gene: TRBV5-1
abundance: once
d_gene: -
j_gene: TRBJ2-6
CDR3nt: TGCGCCAGCAGCTTGGCCACTGGGGCCAACGTCCTGACTTTC
CDR3aa: CASSLATGANVLTF

v_gene: TRBV27
abundance: -
d_gene: TRBD2
j_gene: TRBJ2-1
CDR3nt: TGTGCCAGCAGTCCCAGACGACTAGCGGGGGGGTACAATGAGCAGTTCTTC
CDR3aa: CASSPRRLAGGYNEQFF

v_gene: TRBV27
abundance: -
d_gene: TRBD1
j_gene: TRBJ1-5
CDR3nt: TGTGCCAGCAGTTTATGGACAGGGGATCAGCCCCAGCATTTT
CDR3aa: CASSLWTGDQPQHF

v_gene: TRBV3-1/TRBV3-2
abundance: -
d_gene: -
j_gene: TRBJ2-5
CDR3nt: TGTGCCAGCAGCCAAGTTCTGCAAGAGACCCAGTACTTC
CDR3aa: CASSQVLQETQYF

v_gene: TRBV9
abundance: -
d_gene: -
j_gene: TRBJ1-5
CDR3nt: TGTGCCAGCAGCGTAGGTGTCAGCAATCAGCCCCAGCATTTT
CDR3aa: CASSVGVSNQPQHF

v_gene: TRBV3-1/TRBV3-2
abundance: -
d_gene: -
j_gene: TRBJ1-1
CDR3nt: TGTGCCAGCAGCCAAGAGTTAGGACCTGGAGCTTTCTTT
CDR3aa: CASSQELGPGAFF

v_gene: TRBV2
abundance: -
d_gene: -
j_gene: TRBJ1-2
CDR3nt: TGTGCCAGCAGTGGCGGGGAACGGGGCTACACCTTC
CDR3aa: CASSGGERGYTF

v_gene: TRBV18
abundance: -
d_gene: TRBD1
j_gene: TRBJ1-6
CDR3nt: TGTGCCAGCTCCCCGACAGGGGCAGATTCACCCCTCCACTTT
CDR3aa: CASSPTGADSPLHF

v_gene: TRBV27
abundance: once
d_gene: -
j_gene: TRBJ2-7
CDR3nt: TGTGCCAGCAGTCCCCAACAGGGATTACCGGTTGGGCAGTACTTC
CDR3aa: CASSPQQGLPVGQYF

v_gene: TRBV6-5
abundance: -
d_gene: TRBD1
j_gene: TRBJ1-5
CDR3nt: TGTGCCAGCAGTCCTGACAGGGGTAACCGTCAGCCCCAGCATTTT
CDR3aa: CASSPDRGNRQPQHF

v_gene: TRBV4-1
abundance: -
d_gene: -
j_gene: TRBJ2-7
CDR3nt: TGCGCCAGCAGCCAAGACATAGCCAATGGTGGCTACGAGCAGTACTTC
CDR3aa: CASSQDIANGGYEQYF

v_gene: TRBV10-3
abundance: few
d_gene: -
j_gene: TRBJ2-7
CDR3nt: TGTGCCATCAGTGAGTCTAGAGACGAGCAGTACTTC
CDR3aa: CAISESRDEQYF

v_gene: TRBV2
abundance: once
d_gene: -
j_gene: TRBJ2-2
CDR3nt: TGTGCCAGCAGTGAGCAGGGAAACACCGGGGAGCTGTTTTTT
CDR3aa: CASSEQGNTGELFF

v_gene: TRBV7-8
abundance: -
d_gene: TRBD1
j_gene: TRBJ2-2
CDR3nt: TGTGCCAGCAGCTTAGTGGGGACAGGGGGGCTGTTTTTT
CDR3aa: CASSLVGTGGLFF

v_gene: TRBV18
abundance: -
d_gene: -
j_gene: TRBJ1-1
CDR3nt: TGTGCCAGCTCACCTCCAGGGTCAAACACTGAAGCTTTCTTT
CDR3aa: CASSPPGSNTEAFF

v_gene: TRBV5-1
abundance: -
d_gene: -
j_gene: TRBJ2-5
CDR3nt: TGCGCCAGCAAGTTAGGGGCCCTACAAGAGACCCAGTACTTC
CDR3aa: CASKLGALQETQYF

v_gene: TRBV3-1/TRBV3-2
abundance: -
d_gene: -
j_gene: TRBJ1-1
CDR3nt: TGTGCCAGCAGCCAATCATTAAGAGGGCTGGGCCGGGGATTGAACACTGAAGCTTTCTTT
CDR3aa: CASSQSLRGLGRGLNTEAFF

v_gene: TRBV27
abundance: -
d_gene: TRBD1
j_gene: TRBJ1-1
CDR3nt: TGTGCCAGCAGTTCAGCCGGGACAGAGAACACTGAAGCTTTCTTT
CDR3aa: CASSSAGTENTEAFF

v_gene: TRBV12-5
abundance: -
d_gene: -
j_gene: TRBJ2-7
CDR3nt: TGTGCTAGTGGTTTGGTACTGGGGGCGAGTTACGAGCAGTACTTC
CDR3aa: CASGLVLGASYEQYF

v_gene: TRBV20-1
abundance: -
d_gene: -
j_gene: TRBJ1-4
CDR3nt: TGCAGTGCTCAGGTGGGGAAACTGTTTTTT
CDR3aa: CSAQVGKLFF

v_gene: TRBV3-1/TRBV3-2
abundance: -
d_gene: -
j_gene: TRBJ2-3
CDR3nt: TGTGCCAGCGGTGGGACTGATGATTTCACAGATACGCAGTATTTT
CDR3aa: CASGGTDDFTDTQYF

v_gene: TRBV5-6
abundance: -
d_gene: -
j_gene: TRBJ1-1
CDR3nt: TGTGCCAGCAGCCAGGGGATGAACACTGAAGCTTTCTTT
CDR3aa: CASSQGMNTEAFF

v_gene: TRBV5-1
abundance: -
d_gene: TRBD1
j_gene: TRBJ2-5
CDR3nt: TGCGCCAGCAGCTATACAGGGGTTGGTCAACAAGAGACCCAGTACTTC
CDR3aa: CASSYTGVGQQETQYF

v_gene: TRBV2
abundance: -
d_gene: TRBD1
j_gene: TRBJ1-1
CDR3nt: TGTTCCCAAAACAGGGGGGGGACGATGAACACTGAAGCTTTCTTT
CDR3aa: CSQNRGGTMNTEAFF

v_gene: TRBV11-2
abundance: -
d_gene: -
j_gene: TRBJ2-3
CDR3nt: TGTGCCAGCAGCGCATACCGGGCGGCAACAGATACGCAGTATTTT
CDR3aa: CASSAYRAATDTQYF

v_gene: TRBV29-1
abundance: -
d_gene: TRBD2
j_gene: TRBJ2-1
CDR3nt: TGCAGCCCCCGAAGAACTAGCGGGGATGAGCAGTTCTTC
CDR3aa: CSPRRTSGDEQFF